This record concerns one TCR beta chain sequence. Profiling relied on immunoSEQ multiplex PCR, and the TCRdb table lists in-frame clones only, not all of them. The sample lists fewer than 700,000 clones, roughly 89% occurring once. The data originate from a study of blood T cell repertoires in COVID-19. The V gene lost 4 bases and the J gene lost 4 bases, with 14 bases spanning the gap. The germline V gene has CDR1 LGHDT and CDR2 YNNKEL (reference sequence). The CDR3 loop spans 14 amino acids. The chain uses TRBV3-1 (or the pseudogene TRBV3-2) and TRBJ2-7, with D possibly matching TRBD1 (5 bases). The sequencing input was peripheral blood. This clonotype was sampled from a woman between 45 and 65 years old with COVID-19, enrolled during active disease. The CDR3 here is CASSPNQGSYEQYF. The CDR3 DNA follows: TGTGCCAGCAGCCCGAACCAGGGATCTTACGAGCAGTACTTC.